This T cell receptor beta chain was observed in a study of blood T cell repertoires in COVID-19. Across the study: PBMCs, B-cell-depleted T cells, or T cells provided the cDNA or gDNA that made up the material.

V was shortened by 2 bases and J by 5 bases, with 9 bases between the two germline ends. The CDR3 covers 13 residues. Germline V CDR1 and CDR2: GTSNPN, SVGIG (reference sequence). Authors' processing steps: Reference gene primer amplification gave estimated nucleated cell counts. Method: immunoSEQ multiplex PCR; TCRdb's copy keeps in-frame clones and lacks some. The D gene and trimming were derived from the DNA, and the V and J assignments and clone size from that table. The sample holds hundreds of thousands of clones, 87% seen once. The specimen was peripheral blood. This chain links TRBV30 with TRBJ1-4; D is unclear. The TCR comes from a woman in her fifties or sixties with COVID-19, enrolled during active disease. The CDR3 sequence is CAWSTDQNEKLFF. In DNA form, the CDR3 reads TGTGCCTGGAGTACAGACCAGAATGAAAAACTGTTTTTT.